The TCR beta chain described here comes from a study of shared clonotypes between healthy human individuals. Running of the assay took place at deep level. Method: immunoSEQ multiplex PCR; TCRdb's copy keeps in-frame clones and lacks some. The sample shows around 500,000 clones, roughly 80% of them seen only once. Free of recent acute infections or vaccinations, the donors were healthy HIV-negative adults. As regards this clone: This sample also contains other DNA sequences that code for the same CDR3.

Trimming cost V 3 bases and J 5 bases, with 7 bases left between them. In germline, CDR1 is SNHLY, CDR2 FYNNEI. The length of the CDR3 is 12 residues. This receptor was taken from a woman between 40 and 50 years old in good health. Some clones in this sample may be carry-over from other donors' samples. Sequencing used PBMCs. This chain uses TRBV2 with TRBJ2-5; TRBD1 is a possible D gene (6 bases). The CDR3 reads CASSDRGETQYF. CDR3 bases: TGTGCCAGCAGTGATAGGGGGGAGACCCAGTACTTC. The variable domain in full, with the rest retrieved from reference TRBV2 and TRBJ2-5, is EPEVTQTPSHQVTQMGQEVILRCVPISNHLYFYWYRQILGQKVEFLVSFYNNEISEKSEIFDDQFSVERPDGSNFTLKIRSTKLEDSAMYFCASSDRGETQYFGPGTRLLVL.